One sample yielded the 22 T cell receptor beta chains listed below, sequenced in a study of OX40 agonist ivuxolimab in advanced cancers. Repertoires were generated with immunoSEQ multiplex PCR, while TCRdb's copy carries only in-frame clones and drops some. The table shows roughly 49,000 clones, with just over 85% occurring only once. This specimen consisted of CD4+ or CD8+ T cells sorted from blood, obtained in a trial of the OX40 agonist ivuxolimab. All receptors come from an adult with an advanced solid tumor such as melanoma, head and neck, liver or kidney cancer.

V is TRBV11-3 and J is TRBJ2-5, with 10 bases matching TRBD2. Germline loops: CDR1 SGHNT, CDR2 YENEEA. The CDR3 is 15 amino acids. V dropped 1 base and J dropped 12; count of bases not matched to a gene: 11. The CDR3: CASSLVSGLAAPEYF. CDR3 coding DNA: TGTGCCAGCAGCTTAGTATCAGGACTAGCGGCCCCAGAGTACTTC.

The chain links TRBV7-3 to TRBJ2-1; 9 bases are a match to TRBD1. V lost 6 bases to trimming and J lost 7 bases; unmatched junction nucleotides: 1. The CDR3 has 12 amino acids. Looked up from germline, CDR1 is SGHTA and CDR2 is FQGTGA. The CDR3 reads CASRGQGNEQFF. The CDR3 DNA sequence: TGTGCCAGCAGGGGACAGGGAAATGAGCAGTTCTTC.

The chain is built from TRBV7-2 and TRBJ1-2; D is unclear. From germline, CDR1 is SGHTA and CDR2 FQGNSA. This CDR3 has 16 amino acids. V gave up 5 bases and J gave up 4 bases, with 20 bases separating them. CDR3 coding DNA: TGTGCCAGCAGCACACCACATAAGAGGTGGGGCTATGGCTACACCTTC. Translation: CASSTPHKRWGYGYTF.

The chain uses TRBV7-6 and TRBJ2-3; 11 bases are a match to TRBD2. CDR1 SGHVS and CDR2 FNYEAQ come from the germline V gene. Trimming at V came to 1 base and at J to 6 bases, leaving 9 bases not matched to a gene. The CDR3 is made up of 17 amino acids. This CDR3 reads CASSLDLAGGTTDTQYF. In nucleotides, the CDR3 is TGTGCCAGCAGCTTAGACCTAGCGGGAGGAACCACGGATACGCAGTATTTT.

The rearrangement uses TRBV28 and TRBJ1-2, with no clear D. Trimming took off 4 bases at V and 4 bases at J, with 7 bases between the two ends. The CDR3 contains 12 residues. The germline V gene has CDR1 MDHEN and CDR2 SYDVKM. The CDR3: CASSSEFYGYTF. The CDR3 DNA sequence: TGTGCCAGCAGTTCGGAGTTCTATGGCTACACCTTC.

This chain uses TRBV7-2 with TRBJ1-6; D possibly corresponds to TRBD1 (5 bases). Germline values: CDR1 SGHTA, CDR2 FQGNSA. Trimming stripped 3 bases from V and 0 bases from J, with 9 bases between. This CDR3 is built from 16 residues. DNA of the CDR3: TGTGCCAGCAGCTTGGGGGGGAGCTCCTATAATTCACCCCTCCACTTT. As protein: CASSLGGSSYNSPLHF.

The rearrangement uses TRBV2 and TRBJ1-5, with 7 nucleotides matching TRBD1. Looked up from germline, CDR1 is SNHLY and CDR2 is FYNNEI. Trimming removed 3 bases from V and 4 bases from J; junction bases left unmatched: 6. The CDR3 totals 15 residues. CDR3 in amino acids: CASSDGQVRNQPQHF. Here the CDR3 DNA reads TGTGCCAGCAGTGATGGACAGGTGCGGAATCAGCCCCAGCATTTT. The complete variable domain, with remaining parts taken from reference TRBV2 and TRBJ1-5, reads EPEVTQTPSHQVTQMGQEVILRCVPISNHLYFYWYRQILGQKVEFLVSFYNNEISEKSEIFDDQFSVERPDGSNFTLKIRSTKLEDSAMYFCASSDGQVRNQPQHFGDGTRLSIL.

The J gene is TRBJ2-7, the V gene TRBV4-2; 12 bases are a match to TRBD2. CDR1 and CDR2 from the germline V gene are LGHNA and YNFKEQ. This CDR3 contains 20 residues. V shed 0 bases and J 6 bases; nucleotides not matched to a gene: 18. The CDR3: CASSQELPSGGALGSSEQYF. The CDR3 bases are TGTGCCAGCAGCCAAGAGTTGCCTAGCGGGGGGGCCCTCGGTTCTTCCGAGCAGTACTTC.

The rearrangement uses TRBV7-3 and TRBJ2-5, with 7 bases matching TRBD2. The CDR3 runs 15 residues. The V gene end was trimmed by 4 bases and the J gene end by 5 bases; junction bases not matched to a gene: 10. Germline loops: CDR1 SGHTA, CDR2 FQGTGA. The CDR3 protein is CASSSQPGGAETQYF. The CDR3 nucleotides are TGTGCCAGCAGCTCACAGCCGGGGGGTGCGGAGACCCAGTACTTC.

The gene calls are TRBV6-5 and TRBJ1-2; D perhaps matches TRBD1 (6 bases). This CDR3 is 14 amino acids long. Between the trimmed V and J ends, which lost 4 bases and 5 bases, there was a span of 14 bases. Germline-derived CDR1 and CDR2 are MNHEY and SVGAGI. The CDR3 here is CASSSRGAGYGYTF. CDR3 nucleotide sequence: TGTGCCAGCAGTTCACGGGGGGCCGGGTATGGCTACACCTTC.

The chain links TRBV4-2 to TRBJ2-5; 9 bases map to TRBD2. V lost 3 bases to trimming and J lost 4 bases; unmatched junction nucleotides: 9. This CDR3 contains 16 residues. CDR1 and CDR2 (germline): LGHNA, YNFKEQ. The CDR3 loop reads CASSQVGAGGRETQYF. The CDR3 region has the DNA TGTGCCAGCAGCCAGGTGGGGGCGGGGGGGCGAGAGACCCAGTACTTC.

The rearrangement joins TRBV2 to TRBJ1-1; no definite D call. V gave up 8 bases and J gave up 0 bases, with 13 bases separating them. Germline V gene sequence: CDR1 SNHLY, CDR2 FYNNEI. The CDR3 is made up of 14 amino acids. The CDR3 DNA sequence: TGTGCCAGCCTCTCGACTGACCTGAACACTGAAGCTTTCTTT. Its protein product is CASLSTDLNTEAFF.

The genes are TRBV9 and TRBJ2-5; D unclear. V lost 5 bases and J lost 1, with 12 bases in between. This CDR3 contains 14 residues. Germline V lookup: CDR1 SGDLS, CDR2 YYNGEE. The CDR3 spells CASRSASPQETQYF. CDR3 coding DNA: TGTGCCAGCAGGTCAGCGTCCCCCCAAGAGACCCAGTACTTC.

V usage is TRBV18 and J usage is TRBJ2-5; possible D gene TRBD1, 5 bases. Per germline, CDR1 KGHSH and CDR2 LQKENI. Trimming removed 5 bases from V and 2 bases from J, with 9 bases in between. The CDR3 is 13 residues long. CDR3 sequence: CASSSTEQETQYF. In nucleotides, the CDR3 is TGTGCCAGCTCATCGACAGAACAAGAGACCCAGTACTTC.

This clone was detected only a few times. Written as DNA, the CDR3 is TGTGCCAGCAGCCAATCCTCCCCTAGCGGGGCTTACGAGCAGTACTTC. Its protein product is CASSQSSPSGAYEQYF. The chain links TRBV4-2 to TRBJ2-7, with TRBD2 matching over 9 bases. V dropped 2 bases and J dropped 4; count of bases not matched to a gene: 9. Germline CDR1 and CDR2: LGHNA and YNFKEQ. The CDR3 covers 16 residues.

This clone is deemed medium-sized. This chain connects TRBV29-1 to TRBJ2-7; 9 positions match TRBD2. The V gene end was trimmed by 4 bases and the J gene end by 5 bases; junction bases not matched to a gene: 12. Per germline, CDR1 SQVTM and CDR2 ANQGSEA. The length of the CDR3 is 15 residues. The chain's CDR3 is CSVAGREGHRDEQYF. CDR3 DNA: TGCAGCGTTGCTGGGCGGGAGGGCCATCGTGACGAGCAGTACTTC.

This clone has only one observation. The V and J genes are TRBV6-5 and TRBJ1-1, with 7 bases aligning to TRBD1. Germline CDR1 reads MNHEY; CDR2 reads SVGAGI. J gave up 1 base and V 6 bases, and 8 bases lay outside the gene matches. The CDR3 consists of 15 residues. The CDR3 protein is CASRYNNRGNTEAFF. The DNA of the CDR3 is TGTGCCAGCAGGTACAATAACAGGGGGAACACTGAAGCTTTCTTT.

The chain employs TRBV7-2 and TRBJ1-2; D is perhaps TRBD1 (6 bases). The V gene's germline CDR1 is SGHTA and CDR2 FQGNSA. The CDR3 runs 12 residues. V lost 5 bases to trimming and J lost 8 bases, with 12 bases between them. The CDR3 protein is CASSPQGRGYTF. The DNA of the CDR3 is TGTGCCAGCAGCCCACAGGGTCGGGGCTACACCTTC. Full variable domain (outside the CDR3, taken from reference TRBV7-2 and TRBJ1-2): GAGVSQSPSNKVTEKGKDVELRCDPISGHTALYWYRQSLGQGLEFLIYFQGNSAPDKSGLPSDRFSAERTGGSVSTLTIQRTQQEDSAVYLCASSPQGRGYTFGSGTRLTVV.

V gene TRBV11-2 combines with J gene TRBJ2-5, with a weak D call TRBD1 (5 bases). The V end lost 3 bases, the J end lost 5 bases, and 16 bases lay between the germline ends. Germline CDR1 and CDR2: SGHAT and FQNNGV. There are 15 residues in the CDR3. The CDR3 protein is CASSLLQAPGETQYF. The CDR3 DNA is TGTGCCAGCAGCTTGTTACAGGCCCCTGGGGAGACCCAGTACTTC.

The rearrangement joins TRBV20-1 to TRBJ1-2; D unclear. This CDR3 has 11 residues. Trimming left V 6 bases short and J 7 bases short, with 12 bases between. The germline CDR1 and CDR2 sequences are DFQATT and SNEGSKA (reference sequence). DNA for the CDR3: TGCAGTGCGCTCAGAGAACCTGGCTACACCTTC. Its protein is CSALREPGYTF.

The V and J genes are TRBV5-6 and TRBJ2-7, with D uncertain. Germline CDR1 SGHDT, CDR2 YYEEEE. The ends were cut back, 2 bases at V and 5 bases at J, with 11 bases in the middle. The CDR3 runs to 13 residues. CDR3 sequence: CASSFFSTNEQYF. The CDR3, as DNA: TGTGCCAGCAGCTTTTTCTCGACCAACGAGCAGTACTTC.

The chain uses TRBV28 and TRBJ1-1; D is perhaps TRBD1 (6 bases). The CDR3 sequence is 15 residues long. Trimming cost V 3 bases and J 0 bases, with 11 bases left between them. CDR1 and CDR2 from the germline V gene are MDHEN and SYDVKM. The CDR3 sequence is CASSFWDTLNTEAFF. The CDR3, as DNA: TGTGCCAGCAGTTTTTGGGACACCCTGAACACTGAAGCTTTCTTT.